Following are 4 T cell receptor beta chains from one sample sequenced in a study of post-analysis software for immune sequencing data. Whole-study findings and limits: When patients were compared with controls, a handful of TRBV segments were more frequent, TRBV5-6, TRBV5-1 and TRBV20-1 among them.

The authors incorporated unique molecular identifiers into the TCR beta cDNA libraries. TCRdb reprocessed the PCR reads with MiXCR, giving one entry per CDR3 protein. The profile shows about 430,000 distinct CDR3 sequences, more than 30% of them singletons. No antigen is known for these receptors. The sequenced sample was blood. These receptors all stem from a girl aged 2 to 10 with multiple sclerosis.

The chain carries TRBV5-5 and TRBJ1-6; D is uncertain. V gave up 4 bases and J gave up 6 bases, with 14 bases separating them. Germline V CDR1 and CDR2: SGHKS, YYEKEE (reference sequence). There are 15 residues in the CDR3. The DNA for the CDR3 is TGTGCCAGCAGCCAGACGGACGGAACTAATTCACCCCTCCACTTT. This encodes CASSQTDGTNSPLHF.

Only a few counts were recorded for this clonotype. V usage is TRBV10-3 and J usage is TRBJ2-7; D assignment may be TRBD1 or TRBD2 (5 bases each). The CDR3 is 15 amino acids. Germline V gene data show CDR1 as ENHRY and CDR2 as SYGVKD. Trimming pared 3 bases from V and 0 bases from J, leaving 12 bases between. CDR3 nucleotide sequence: TGTGCCATCAGTGACTCCGGGACGGCCTCCTACGAGCAGTACTTC. It codes for CAISDSGTASYEQYF.

This clonotype was detected ten times or more. The rearrangement links TRBV11-2 to TRBJ2-5, with 9 bases that match TRBD2. Losses at the gene ends were 2 bases for V and 2 bases for J; bases not matched to a gene: 3. This CDR3 comprises 15 residues. Germline V gene sequence: CDR1 SGHAT, CDR2 FQNNGV. CDR3: CASSLTSGLQETQYF. The CDR3 bases are TGTGCCAGCAGCTTAACTAGCGGGCTTCAAGAGACCCAGTACTTC. Using reference TRBV11-2 and TRBJ2-5 for the parts outside the CDR3, the full variable domain is EAGVAQSPRYKIIEKRQSVAFWCNPISGHATLYWYQQILGQGPKLLIQFQNNGVVDDSQLPKDRFSAERLKGVDSTLKIQPAKLEDSAVYLCASSLTSGLQETQYFGPGTRLLVL.

This chain connects TRBV28 to TRBJ1-2, with D maybe TRBD1 (5 bases). This CDR3 is 15 amino acids long. Germline CDR1 and CDR2: MDHEN and SYDVKM. Trimming stripped 5 bases from V and 4 bases from J, with 17 bases between. The CDR3, as DNA: TGTGCCAGCAGTGGGGGGGGTCAAACCTTCTATGGCTACACCTTC. This translates into CASSGGGQTFYGYTF.